Following are 30 T cell receptor beta chains from one sample sequenced in a study of shared clonotypes between healthy human individuals. The table came from immunoSEQ multiplex PCR; TCRdb's copy has only in-frame clones and leaves some out. The sample consists of about 1.1 million clones, approximately 80% of them appearing once. The sample comprised memory CD4+ T cells from PBMCs. The subset is: CD45RA-negative fraction. The receptors here all came from a man younger than 30 in good health. Some clones in this sample may be carry-over from other donors' samples.

The CDR3 coding sequence is TGTGCCAGCGAATTACAGCGGGAGACGAACACCGGGGAGCTGTTTTTT. It specifies CASELQRETNTGELFF. The rearrangement uses TRBV28 and TRBJ2-2, with TRBD2 matching over 8 bases. This CDR3 contains 16 residues. Trimming at V came to 8 bases and at J to 0 bases, leaving 8 bases not matched to a gene. CDR1 MDHEN and CDR2 SYDVKM come from the germline V gene.

The chain employs TRBV5-1 and TRBJ2-1, with 12 bases lining up with TRBD2. Germline CDR1 is SGHRS and CDR2 is YFSETQ. Trimming removed 5 bases from V and 8 bases from J; junction bases left unmatched: 8. This CDR3 contains 15 residues. CDR3 nucleotide sequence: TGCGCCAGCAGTTCGACTAGCGGGAGTGCCGATGAGCAGTTCTTC. The encoded protein is CASSSTSGSADEQFF.

This chain joins TRBV29-1 and TRBJ2-7; 7 bases are a match to TRBD1. The CDR3 totals 13 residues. In germline, CDR1 is SQVTM, CDR2 ANQGSEA. V was clipped by 7 bases and J by 4 bases; unmatched bases: 10. CDR3 loop: CSAARGSGYEQYF. The DNA for the CDR3 is TGCAGCGCAGCCAGGGGGTCGGGGTACGAGCAGTACTTC.

This clone was observed a handful of times. The rearrangement links TRBV28 to TRBJ1-2; D remains ambiguous. V shed 6 bases and J shed 5 bases, with 13 bases lying between them. CDR3 length equals 13 residues. Germline V CDR1 and CDR2: MDHEN, SYDVKM. The CDR3 DNA sequence: TGTGCCAGCAGACGGACGGTGTGGTATGGCTACACCTTC. Its protein is CASRRTVWYGYTF.

This clone has just a few counts. This chain connects TRBV29-1 to TRBJ1-1; D gene ambiguous. This CDR3 is built from 14 residues. Germline CDR1 reads SQVTM; CDR2 reads ANQGSEA. Trimming shortened V by 6 bases and J by 4 bases, and 18 bases separated the two germline ends. CDR3 sequence reads: CSVNDGRKGTEAFF. Written as DNA, the CDR3 is TGCAGCGTGAACGACGGCCGGAAGGGCACTGAAGCTTTCTTT.

The J gene is TRBJ2-7, the V gene TRBV18; D possibly corresponds to TRBD1 (6 bases). Germline V gene lookup returns CDR1 KGHSH and CDR2 LQKENI. This CDR3 contains 16 residues. V was pared by 2 bases and J by 6 bases, with 20 bases between. CDR3 nucleotide sequence: TGTGCCAGCTCACCATCGGCGGCAGGGGTAATGAGCGAGCAGTACTTC. Translation: CASSPSAAGVMSEQYF.

This clone was seen a few times. The CDR3 sequence is CASRKLTDFSYNEQFF. The CDR3 DNA follows: TGCGCCAGCAGAAAGCTGACAGATTTCTCCTACAATGAGCAGTTCTTC. The chain uses TRBV4-1 and TRBJ2-1, with a weak D call TRBD1 (5 bases). The V end lost 6 bases, the J end lost 0 bases, and 15 bases lay between the germline ends. Per germline, CDR1 MGHRA and CDR2 YSYEKL. The CDR3 loop spans 16 amino acids.

J is TRBJ2-2 and V is TRBV19, with 9 bases that match TRBD1. Trimming cost V 3 bases and J 4 bases; bases outside gene matches: 9. The CDR3 extends over 17 amino acids. Germline lookup yields CDR1 LNHDA and CDR2 SQIVND (reference sequence). CDR3 sequence reads: CASSIRWTGVGTGELFF. Here the CDR3 DNA reads TGTGCCAGTAGTATCCGCTGGACAGGGGTAGGCACCGGGGAGCTGTTTTTT. The variable domain in full, with the rest retrieved from reference TRBV19 and TRBJ2-2, is DGGITQSPKYLFRKEGQNVTLSCEQNLNHDAMYWYRQDPGQGLRLIYYSQIVNDFQKGDIAEGYSVSREKKESFPLTVTSAQKNPTAFYLCASSIRWTGVGTGELFFGEGSRLTVL.

The chain has TRBV7-3 and TRBJ2-3; D is perhaps TRBD2 (6 bases). The CDR3 sequence is 15 residues long. Germline CDR1 reads SGHTA; CDR2 reads FQGTGA. The V gene lost 9 bases and the J gene lost 2 bases, with 18 bases spanning the gap. CDR3 protein: CARPPEGGLTDTQYF. CDR3 sequence (DNA): TGTGCCAGACCTCCCGAAGGAGGGCTCACAGATACGCAGTATTTT. The variable domain in full, with the rest retrieved from reference TRBV7-3 and TRBJ2-3, is GAGVSQTPSNKVTEKGKYVELRCDPISGHTALYWYRQSLGQGPEFLIYFQGTGAADDSGLPNDRFFAVRPEGSVSTLKIQRTERGDSAVYLCARPPEGGLTDTQYFGPGTRLTVL.

V is TRBV11-2 and J is TRBJ2-7; possibly TRBD1 for D (6 bases). This CDR3 comprises 14 residues. From germline, CDR1 is SGHAT and CDR2 FQNNGV. The V end was cut by 6 bases, the J end by 4 bases, with 16 bases between. The CDR3 spells CASSSTGSRYEQYF. For the CDR3, the DNA is TGTGCCAGCAGTTCCACAGGGTCCCGTTACGAGCAGTACTTC.

The rearrangement links TRBV5-5 to TRBJ1-2; no firm D call. This CDR3 is 16 amino acids long. The V end was cut by 0 bases, the J end by 5 bases, with 17 bases between. Per germline, CDR1 SGHKS and CDR2 YYEKEE (reference sequence). The CDR3 DNA reads as TGTGCCAGCAGCTTGGGCTCAGGAGACCCATCATATGGCTACACCTTC. Translating it yields CASSLGSGDPSYGYTF.

CDR3 coding DNA: TGTGCCAGCGATGGCGGGAATGACAATGAGCAGTTCTTC. It encodes CASDGGNDNEQFF. The chain couples TRBV2 to TRBJ2-1; maybe TRBD2 (6 bases). V lost 8 bases to trimming and J lost 5 bases, with 13 bases between them. This CDR3 has 13 residues. Germline assignment: CDR1 SNHLY and CDR2 FYNNEI.

The chain uses TRBV5-1 and TRBJ2-3; D is perhaps TRBD2 (7 bases). Germline CDR1 reads SGHRS; CDR2 reads YFSETQ. Trimming took off 2 bases at V and 3 bases at J, with 13 bases between the two ends. CDR3 length: 15 amino acids. The CDR3 bases are TGCGCCAGCAGCTTAGGGGGAGGGCAAACAGATACGCAGTATTTT. Residues: CASSLGGGQTDTQYF.

This clone turned up a few times. The chain employs TRBV18 and TRBJ2-7; no reliable D call. The CDR3 contains 13 residues. With 6 bases removed from V and 4 bases from J, the gap between germline ends came to 13 bases. Germline V gives CDR1 KGHSH, CDR2 LQKENI. CDR3 in amino acids: CASSPIPGYEQYF. Here the CDR3 DNA reads TGTGCCAGCTCGCCAATCCCGGGTTACGAGCAGTACTTC.

V is TRBV11-1 and J is TRBJ2-6; 7 nucleotides align to TRBD2. There are 18 residues in the CDR3. Losses at the gene ends were 2 bases for V and 0 bases for J; bases not matched to a gene: 7. CDR1 is SGHAT and CDR2 is FQDESV in the germline V gene (reference sequence). In nucleotides, the CDR3 is TGTGCCAGCAGCTTATCCCCGGGACTATACTCTGGGGCCAACGTCCTGACTTTC. Encoded protein: CASSLSPGLYSGANVLTF. Supplemented by reference TRBV11-1 and TRBJ2-6, the full variable domain reads EAEVAQSPRYKITEKSQAVAFWCDPISGHATLYWYRQILGQGPELLVQFQDESVVDDSQLPKDRFSAERLKGVDSTLKIQPAELGDSAMYLCASSLSPGLYSGANVLTFGAGSRLTVL.

This clone was counted a few times. Other DNA sequences within the sample encode an identical CDR3. The chain is built from TRBV6-1 and TRBJ2-5; D unclear. CDR3 length equals 13 residues. Germline V gene sequence: CDR1 MNHNS, CDR2 SASEGT. V lost 4 bases, J lost 1 base, and 7 bases lay in between. DNA for the CDR3: TGTGCCAGCAGTGTGGGTTCCCAAGAGACCCAGTACTTC. Translation gives CASSVGSQETQYF.

The gene calls are TRBV5-6 and TRBJ1-5, with 8 bases matching TRBD1. Germline V lookup: CDR1 SGHDT, CDR2 YYEEEE. There are 15 residues in the CDR3. Trimming took 4 bases from V and 3 from J; bases not matched to a gene: 6. The CDR3 loop is CASSSRQGFNQPQHF. The CDR3 region has the DNA TGTGCCAGCAGCAGCCGACAGGGGTTCAATCAGCCCCAGCATTTT.

This clone was seen only a few times. V and J are TRBV20-1 and TRBJ1-5; no clear D. Trimming pared 6 bases from V and 11 bases from J, leaving 14 bases between. In germline, CDR1 is DFQATT, CDR2 SNEGSKA (reference sequence). The CDR3 has 11 residues. The CDR3, as DNA: TGCAGTGCCCCTGGCCGGAGGTCCCAGCATTTT. Protein product: CSAPGRRSQHF.

J is TRBJ2-4 and V is TRBV28; possible D gene TRBD1, 6 bases. Germline-derived CDR1 and CDR2 are MDHEN and SYDVKM. The CDR3 covers 15 residues. V lost 6 bases to trimming and J lost 0 bases, with 12 bases between them. In DNA, the CDR3 is TGTGCCAGCAGAGACACAGGGATAGCCAAAAACATTCAGTACTTC. It translates to CASRDTGIAKNIQYF.

This clone was detected once. V and J are TRBV5-4 and TRBJ2-1, with D hard to call. The CDR3 length is 15 residues. The germline V gene has CDR1 SGHNT and CDR2 YYREEE (reference sequence). Trimming took off 0 bases at V and 0 bases at J, with 7 bases between the two ends. This chain's CDR3 is CASSLAAVSYNEQFF. The CDR3 nucleotides are TGTGCCAGCAGCTTGGCGGCAGTCTCCTACAATGAGCAGTTCTTC. The full variable domain, rest sourced from reference TRBV5-4 and TRBJ2-1, is ETGVTQSPTHLIKTRGQQVTLRCSSQSGHNTVSWYQQALGQGPQFIFQYYREEENGRGNFPPRFSGLQFPNYSSELNVNALELDDSALYLCASSLAAVSYNEQFFGPGTRLTVL.

The V and J genes are TRBV2 and TRBJ2-7; 10 bases agree with TRBD2. This CDR3 region has 16 residues. The junction had 10 bases not matched to a gene; V was cut back by 4 bases and J by 4 bases. Germline assignment: CDR1 SNHLY and CDR2 FYNNEI. The CDR3 reads CASSGVLAGGLYEQYF. The CDR3 DNA sequence: TGTGCCAGCAGTGGGGTGTTAGCGGGAGGATTATACGAGCAGTACTTC.

The V gene is TRBV29-1, the J gene TRBJ1-1, with TRBD1 as a possible D gene (5 bases). The CDR3 is 14 amino acids. V shed 3 bases and J shed 4 bases, with 15 bases lying between them. Germline V gives CDR1 SQVTM, CDR2 ANQGSEA. CDR3 bases: TGCAGCGTTGAGGGCGGGGGGAAGAGCACTGAAGCTTTCTTT. Translating gives CSVEGGGKSTEAFF. Drawing the rest from reference TRBV29-1 and TRBJ1-1, the complete variable domain is SAVISQKPSRDICQRGTSLTIQCQVDSQVTMMFWYRQQPGQSLTLIATANQGSEATYESGFVIDKFPISRPNLTFSTLTVSNMSPEDSSIYLCSVEGGGKSTEAFFGQGTRLTVV.

The chain couples TRBV5-1 to TRBJ2-5; 12 bases map to TRBD2. Germline CDR1 SGHRS, CDR2 YFSETQ. V shed 1 base, J shed 7 bases, and the junction held 14 bases outside the gene matches. The CDR3 runs 18 residues. CDR3 protein: CASSLTNLLAGGRGTQYF. The CDR3 DNA follows: TGCGCCAGCAGCTTGACGAATTTACTAGCGGGGGGACGTGGGACCCAGTACTTC.

This sequence joins TRBV19 and TRBJ2-3, with 8 positions matching TRBD1. Germline loops: CDR1 LNHDA, CDR2 SQIVND (reference sequence). Germline trimming cut 9 bases from V and 2 bases from J; bases unmatched to any gene: 7. This CDR3 is built from 14 residues. CDR3 nucleotides: TGTGCCAGCTCCAGGGGGCAGCCCACAGATACGCAGTATTTT. It specifies CASSRGQPTDTQYF.

V gene TRBV11-3 combines with J gene TRBJ1-1; D is perhaps TRBD1 (6 bases). The CDR3 has 13 amino acids. CDR1 is SGHNT and CDR2 is YENEEA in the germline V gene. Trimming stripped 4 bases from V and 5 bases from J, with 11 bases between. The CDR3 DNA follows: TGTGCCAGCAGCTGGGGGGCACAAACTGAAGCTTTCTTT. Its protein is CASSWGAQTEAFF.

The chain combines TRBV7-9 with TRBJ2-6; the D is unclear. Germline-derived CDR1 and CDR2 are SEHNR and FQNEAQ (reference sequence). Trimming left V 2 bases short and J 4 bases short, with 6 bases between. The CDR3 totals 14 residues. Here the CDR3 reads CASSLLRGANVLTF. The CDR3 DNA reads TGTGCCAGCAGCTTACTTCGGGGGGCCAACGTCCTGACTTTC.

This chain connects TRBV7-2 to TRBJ2-6; 11 bases are shared with TRBD2. From germline, CDR1 is SGHTA and CDR2 FQGNSA. Germline trimming cut 5 bases from V and 1 base from J; bases unmatched to any gene: 10. This CDR3 has 19 amino acids. CDR3 loop: CASSLVAGGPGSGANVLTF. CDR3 DNA: TGTGCCAGCAGCCTGGTAGCGGGAGGGCCAGGTTCTGGGGCCAACGTCCTGACTTTC.

This rearrangement joins TRBV7-2 to TRBJ2-7; D unresolved. The length of the CDR3 is 12 residues. The V end was cut by 1 base, the J end by 3 bases, with 4 bases between. Germline V gives CDR1 SGHTA, CDR2 FQGNSA. The CDR3 spells CASSLGVYEQYF. The DNA of the CDR3 is TGTGCCAGCAGCTTAGGAGTCTACGAGCAGTACTTC.

This chain links TRBV18 with TRBJ2-2; D uncertain. The ends were cut back, 3 bases at V and 4 bases at J, with 12 bases in the middle. Germline V gene data show CDR1 as KGHSH and CDR2 as LQKENI. The CDR3 totals 15 residues. CDR3 amino acids: CASSPQKDGTGELFF. The CDR3, as DNA: TGTGCCAGCTCACCCCAAAAGGACGGCACCGGGGAGCTGTTTTTT.

About this clone: It is likely a read error: a sequence one base away is far more abundant. The chain has TRBV7-3 and TRBJ1-1; D remains ambiguous. The germline gives CDR1 SGHTA, CDR2 FQGTGA. The CDR3 is 14 amino acids. The CDR3 nucleotides read TGTGCCAGCAGCTTAGCGGGCAGCCACACTGAAGCTTTCTTC. It is translated as CASSLAGSHTEAFF.